One sample yielded the 20 T cell receptor beta chains listed below, sequenced in a study of blood T cell repertoires in COVID-19. Here immunoSEQ multiplex PCR was the method, and the copy in TCRdb shows in-frame clones only, minus some. The table records just over 200,000 clones, over 70% of them present only once. The sequenced material came from peripheral blood. The origin of the receptors is a woman in her 70s with acute or convalescent COVID-19.

The rearrangement joins TRBV6-6 to TRBJ2-1; 7 bases agree with TRBD1. CDR1 is MNHNY, CDR2 SVGAGI, per germline (reference sequence). The CDR3 is 15 amino acids. V shed 4 bases and J 7 bases; nucleotides not matched to a gene: 10. The CDR3 coding sequence is TGTGCCAGCAGTTCTCCAATGACAGGGAAAAATGAGCAGTTCTTC. Its protein is CASSSPMTGKNEQFF.

The table lists this clone with a few counts. The sample contains more than one DNA sequence encoding this CDR3. The chain employs TRBV24-1 and TRBJ1-4, with TRBD1 matching 9 bases. The CDR3 spans 15 residues. Looked up from germline, CDR1 is KGHDR and CDR2 is SFDVKD. The V and J ends lost 4 bases and 7 bases, in that order; junction bases with no gene match: 6. The CDR3 DNA follows: TGTGCCACCAGTGACCCGACAGGGGGAGGTGAAAAACTGTTTTTT. It specifies CATSDPTGGGEKLFF.

The genes are TRBV28 and TRBJ1-2; 7 positions match TRBD1. Germline assignment: CDR1 MDHEN and CDR2 SYDVKM. J lost 4 bases, V lost 7 bases, and 9 bases had no gene match. CDR3 length: 14 amino acids. CDR3 nucleotides: TGTGCCAGCACCTCCGGGACAGCGAGCTATGGCTACACCTTC. It codes for CASTSGTASYGYTF.

This chain connects TRBV6-2 or TRBV6-3 to TRBJ2-7; 12 bases map to TRBD2. The ends lost 6 bases at V and 1 base at J; junction bases unmatched: 4. Germline V gene lookup returns CDR1 MNHEY and CDR2 SVGEGT. CDR3 size: 15 residues. The CDR3 region has the DNA TGTGCCAGCAGCCAAACTAGCGGGAGGTCCTACGAGCAGTACTTC. Amino acid sequence: CASSQTSGRSYEQYF.

This clone occurred a few times. The chain couples TRBV28 to TRBJ1-5; 10 positions match TRBD1. V shed 5 bases, J shed 7 bases, and the junction held 8 bases outside the gene matches. The CDR3 is 15 amino acids. The germline gives CDR1 MDHEN, CDR2 SYDVKM. CDR3 protein: CASSRDRGSGQPQHF. For the CDR3, the DNA is TGTGCCAGCAGTCGGGACAGGGGAAGTGGGCAGCCCCAGCATTTT.

This chain connects TRBV27 to TRBJ2-2, with 8 bases matching TRBD1. The CDR3 has 15 residues. Trimming cost V 2 bases and J 4 bases; bases outside gene matches: 3. Germline assignment: CDR1 MNHEY and CDR2 SMNVEV (reference sequence). Here the CDR3 DNA reads TGTGCCAGCAGTTTAAGGGACAGGCCCACCGGGGAGCTGTTTTTT. Translation gives CASSLRDRPTGELFF.

In DNA, the CDR3 is TGCGCCAGCAGCTTGTCCGGGACTTACAATGAGCAGTTCTTC. It yields the protein CASSLSGTYNEQFF. The V call is TRBV5-1, the J call TRBJ2-1; perhaps TRBD2 as D (6 bases). Germline V gene data show CDR1 as SGHRS and CDR2 as YFSETQ. The CDR3 has 14 residues. V lost 1 base and J lost 4, with 9 bases in between.

The CDR3 loop is CASSEAGEEGYGYTF. The CDR3 DNA reads as TGTGCCAGCAGTGAAGCCGGGGAGGAGGGCTATGGCTACACCTTC. V and J are TRBV2 and TRBJ1-2; D uncertain. Trimming took off 0 bases at V and 4 bases at J, with 12 bases between the two ends. Per germline, CDR1 SNHLY and CDR2 FYNNEI. The CDR3 runs 15 residues.

CDR3 protein: CASSQGSSTGTGEKLFF. DNA of the CDR3: TGCGCCAGCAGCCAAGGTTCATCCACAGGGACGGGCGAAAAACTGTTTTTT. The chain joins TRBV4-1 to TRBJ1-4; TRBD1 might be the D (6 bases). Germline V lookup: CDR1 MGHRA, CDR2 YSYEKL. The CDR3 covers 17 residues. Trimming removed 1 base from V and 8 bases from J, with 20 bases in between.

The chain links TRBV28 to TRBJ2-5; 9 bases map to TRBD2. The CDR3 has 15 amino acids. CDR1 MDHEN and CDR2 SYDVKM come from the germline V gene. With 6 bases clipped from V and 3 bases from J, the junction kept 8 bases outside the gene matches. The CDR3 DNA sequence: TGTGCCAGCAGGGCGGGGGGGCCTATAGAAGAGACCCAGTACTTC. Translating gives CASRAGGPIEETQYF.

V usage is TRBV4-2 and J usage is TRBJ1-4; 10 nucleotides match TRBD1. The CDR3 totals 16 residues. V gave up 3 bases and J gave up 7 bases; unmatched junction bases: 8. CDR1 and CDR2 from the germline V gene are LGHNA and YNFKEQ. This chain's CDR3 is CASSQGDRGLREKLFF. CDR3 DNA sequence: TGTGCCAGCAGCCAGGGTGACAGGGGGCTGCGTGAAAAACTGTTTTTT.

The rearrangement joins TRBV19 to TRBJ2-3; 12 nucleotides line up with TRBD1. Losses at the gene ends were 4 bases for V and 5 bases for J; bases not matched to a gene: 10. Germline V gene data show CDR1 as LNHDA and CDR2 as SQIVND (reference sequence). This CDR3 has 17 residues. CDR3 nucleotide sequence: TGTGCCAGTAGTACGTACCTGGGACAGGGGGCAAGAGATACGCAGTATTTT. Amino acid sequence: CASSTYLGQGARDTQYF. The complete variable domain, with remaining parts taken from reference TRBV19 and TRBJ2-3, reads DGGITQSPKYLFRKEGQNVTLSCEQNLNHDAMYWYRQDPGQGLRLIYYSQIVNDFQKGDIAEGYSVSREKKESFPLTVTSAQKNPTAFYLCASSTYLGQGARDTQYFGPGTRLTVL.

This clone came up once. This chain uses TRBV11-3 with TRBJ2-1, with 15 bases aligning to TRBD2. This CDR3 comprises 17 residues. The ends lost 1 base at V and 8 bases at J; junction bases unmatched: 6. Germline V gene lookup returns CDR1 SGHNT and CDR2 YENEEA. In nucleotides, the CDR3 is TGTGCCAGCAGCTTAGGAACCGGGACTAGCGGGAGGCATGAGCAGTTCTTC. Residues: CASSLGTGTSGRHEQFF.

The rearrangement joins TRBV19 to TRBJ1-1; 7 nucleotides match TRBD1. The ends lost 7 bases at V and 2 bases at J; junction bases unmatched: 13. Germline V lookup: CDR1 LNHDA, CDR2 SQIVND (reference sequence). CDR3 length equals 16 residues. CDR3 residues: CASTSRATGPNTEAFF. The DNA for the CDR3 is TGTGCCAGTACCTCAAGGGCGACAGGGCCTAACACTGAAGCTTTCTTT. Supplemented by reference TRBV19 and TRBJ1-1, the full variable domain reads DGGITQSPKYLFRKEGQNVTLSCEQNLNHDAMYWYRQDPGQGLRLIYYSQIVNDFQKGDIAEGYSVSREKKESFPLTVTSAQKNPTAFYLCASTSRATGPNTEAFFGQGTRLTVV.

This chain joins TRBV19 and TRBJ1-5; maybe TRBD1 (5 bases). V was trimmed by 1 base and J by 5 bases, leaving 18 bases between them. Per the germline V gene, CDR1 is LNHDA and CDR2 is SQIVND (reference sequence). The CDR3 extends over 17 amino acids. DNA for the CDR3: TGTGCCAGTAGTATAGCCTCGGGGGGTGACTCCTATCAGCCCCAGCATTTT. Its translation is CASSIASGGDSYQPQHF. The full variable domain, completed using reference TRBV19 and TRBJ1-5, is DGGITQSPKYLFRKEGQNVTLSCEQNLNHDAMYWYRQDPGQGLRLIYYSQIVNDFQKGDIAEGYSVSREKKESFPLTVTSAQKNPTAFYLCASSIASGGDSYQPQHFGDGTRLSIL.

The chain couples TRBV15 to TRBJ2-5, with 7 bases aligning to TRBD2. Germline V gene data show CDR1 as LNHNV and CDR2 as YYDKDF (reference sequence). CDR3 length: 15 residues. The V and J ends lost 1 base and 5 bases, in that order; junction bases with no gene match: 7. CDR3 sequence: CATSRGGGGRETQYF. In nucleotides, the CDR3 is TGTGCCACCAGCAGAGGTGGGGGAGGGAGGGAGACCCAGTACTTC.

V usage is TRBV27 and J usage is TRBJ1-4; D ambiguous. Trimming cost V 1 base and J 8 bases, with 8 bases left between them. The CDR3 totals 13 residues. Germline V lookup: CDR1 MNHEY, CDR2 SMNVEV (reference sequence). In DNA form, the CDR3 reads TGTGCCAGCAGTTTATTCAGAGGGGAAAAACTGTTTTTT. Protein product: CASSLFRGEKLFF.

V usage is TRBV6-6 and J usage is TRBJ1-1; possibly TRBD1 for D (6 bases). The CDR3 length is 14 residues. V lost 6 bases and J 4 bases, leaving 15 bases between the germline ends. Germline assignment: CDR1 MNHNY and CDR2 SVGAGI (reference sequence). The CDR3 DNA is TGTGCCAGCAGCCCCCTTAGGGGGAGCACTGAAGCTTTCTTT. Amino acid sequence: CASSPLRGSTEAFF.

V is TRBV7-8 and J is TRBJ2-5; D unclear. The CDR3 covers 11 residues. CDR1 SGHVS and CDR2 FQNEAQ come from the germline V gene. With 5 bases removed from V and 5 bases from J, the gap between germline ends came to 6 bases. In DNA, the CDR3 is TGTGCCAGCAGCCCCTCGGAGACCCAGTACTTC. This sequence encodes CASSPSETQYF. The complete variable domain, with remaining parts taken from reference TRBV7-8 and TRBJ2-5, reads GAGVSQSPRYKVAKRGQDVALRCDPISGHVSLFWYQQALGQGPEFLTYFQNEAQLDKSGLPSDRFFAERPEGSVSTLKIQRTQQEDSAVYLCASSPSETQYFGPGTRLLVL.

This chain connects TRBV6-1 to TRBJ2-1, with D perhaps TRBD2 (6 bases). Germline loops: CDR1 MNHNS, CDR2 SASEGT. Trimming pared 4 bases from V and 0 bases from J, leaving 13 bases between. The CDR3 has 16 amino acids. DNA of the CDR3: TGTGCCAGCAGTGTGATAGCGGCCTTCTCCTACAATGAGCAGTTCTTC. This codes for CASSVIAAFSYNEQFF.